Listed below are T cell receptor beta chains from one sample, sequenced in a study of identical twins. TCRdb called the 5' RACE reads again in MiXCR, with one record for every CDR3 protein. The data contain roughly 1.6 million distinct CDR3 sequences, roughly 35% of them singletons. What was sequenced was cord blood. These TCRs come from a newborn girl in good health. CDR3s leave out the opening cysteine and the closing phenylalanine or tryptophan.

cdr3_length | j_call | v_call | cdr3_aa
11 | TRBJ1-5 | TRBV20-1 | SARDTSNQPQH
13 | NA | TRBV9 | ASTLGGSSYNEQY
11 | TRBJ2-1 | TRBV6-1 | ASSVLLVPEQF
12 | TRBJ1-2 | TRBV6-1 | ASSEAGGRGGYT
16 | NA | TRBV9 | ASSVGTSGSTGKETQF
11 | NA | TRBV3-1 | ASGPIHSYEQY
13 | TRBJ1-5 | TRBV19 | ATQRGHLHNQPQH
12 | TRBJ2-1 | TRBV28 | ASRGSSGPNEQF
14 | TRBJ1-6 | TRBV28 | ASSLLGGSYNSPLH
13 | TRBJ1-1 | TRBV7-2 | ASSLAGRWSTEAF
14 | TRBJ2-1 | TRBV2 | ASSGDSRNPNNERF
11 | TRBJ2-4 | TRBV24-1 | ATSDPGFDIQY
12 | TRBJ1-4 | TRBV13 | ASSLGREIEKLF
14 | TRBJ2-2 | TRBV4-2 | ASSRAPGLGTGELF
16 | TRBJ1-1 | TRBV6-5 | ASSYPTVRLDMNTEAF